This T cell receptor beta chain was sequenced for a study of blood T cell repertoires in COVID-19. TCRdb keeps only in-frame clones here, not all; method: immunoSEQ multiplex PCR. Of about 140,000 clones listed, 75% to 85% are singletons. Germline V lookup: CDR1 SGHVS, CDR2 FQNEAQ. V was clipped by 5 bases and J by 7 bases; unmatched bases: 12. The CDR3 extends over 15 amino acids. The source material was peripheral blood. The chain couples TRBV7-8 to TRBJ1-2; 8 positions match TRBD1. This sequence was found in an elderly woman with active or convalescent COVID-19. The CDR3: CASSRIGQGPFGYTF. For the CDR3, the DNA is TGTGCCAGCAGCCGCATCGGACAGGGTCCCTTTGGCTACACCTTC. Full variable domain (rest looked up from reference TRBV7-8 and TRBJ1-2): GAGVSQSPRYKVAKRGQDVALRCDPISGHVSLFWYQQALGQGPEFLTYFQNEAQLDKSGLPSDRFFAERPEGSVSTLKIQRTQQEDSAVYLCASSRIGQGPFGYTFGSGTRLTVV.